This TCR beta chain was obtained from a study of T cell changes during pregnancy in multiple sclerosis. Sequenced by immunoSEQ multiplex PCR; TCRdb stores in-frame clones only, minus some. The sample lists nearly 110,000 clones, roughly 90% occurring once. With 2 bases removed from V and 0 bases from J, the gap between germline ends came to 8 bases. This CDR3 is 15 amino acids long. Germline V gives CDR1 KGHSH, CDR2 LQKENI. This chain uses TRBV18 with TRBJ1-3, with D possibly TRBD1 on 5 matching bases. Sequenced material: peripheral blood, taken after pregnancy. This TCR came from a female donor with multiple sclerosis, enrolled in a pregnancy study. The CDR3 coding sequence is TGTGCCAGCTCACCAGCGGGGGTCTCTGGAAACACCATATATTTT. This encodes CASSPAGVSGNTIYF.